What follows are 4 T cell receptor beta chains derived from one specimen sequenced in a study of shared clonotypes between healthy human individuals. CD45RO-negative, CCR7-selected cells formed the naive CD8 fraction, which excluded terminally differentiated effector memory CD45RA+ cells. TCRdb's table, derived via immunoSEQ multiplex PCR, lists solely in-frame clones and lacks some. Here the sample spans millions of clones, 85% to 95% being singletons. Sequencing input: naive CD8+ T cells from PBMCs. The receptors derive from a man younger than 35 in good health. Some clones in this sample may be carry-over from other donors' samples.

The chain links TRBV9 to TRBJ2-5; the D gene is possibly TRBD2 (6 bases). The V gene's germline CDR1 is SGDLS and CDR2 YYNGEE. The ends were cut back, 0 bases at V and 5 bases at J, with 11 bases in the middle. This CDR3 contains 14 residues. DNA of the CDR3: TGTGCCAGCAGCGTAGGAAGAGGGAGGGAGACCCAGTACTTC. It codes for CASSVGRGRETQYF.

The V call is TRBV28, the J call TRBJ2-7, with a possible D match to TRBD2 (5 bases). Looked up from germline, CDR1 is MDHEN and CDR2 is SYDVKM. There are 14 residues in the CDR3. V was cut by 2 bases and J by 8 bases, with 16 bases left in between. The CDR3 DNA reads TGTGCCAGCAGTTTAGCGGGCCCCTGGGTGCAGCAGTACTTC. Its translation: CASSLAGPWVQQYF.

This chain connects TRBV10-1 to TRBJ2-2, with a weak D call TRBD2 (6 bases). CDR1 is WNHNN, CDR2 SYGVQD, per germline (reference sequence). V was shortened by 3 bases and J by 6 bases, with 11 bases between the two germline ends. This CDR3 is 14 amino acids long. CDR3 amino acids: CASSDNGSSGELFF. CDR3 DNA: TGCGCCAGCAGTGATAACGGGAGTTCCGGGGAGCTGTTTTTT.

V gene TRBV6-5 combines with J gene TRBJ1-1, with D possibly TRBD1 on 5 matching bases. Per the germline V gene, CDR1 is MNHEY and CDR2 is SVGAGI. CDR3 length equals 12 residues. Between the trimmed V and J ends, which lost 6 bases and 8 bases, there was a span of 13 bases. The DNA of the CDR3 is TGTGCCAGCAGCCCCGGGACCCCCGAAGCTTTCTTT. This translates into CASSPGTPEAFF.